This paragraph reports one TCR beta chain. Its antigen is not known. This record belongs to a study of CD8+ T cells in alopecia areata. Notes on the study in general: Normal-skin resident alphabeta T cells also appear among scalp sample sequences. Patients showed less clear TCR sequence sharing than mice, possibly partly because of HLA diversity. It was lesional scalp, especially alopecia totalis/universalis, that showed higher clonality than normal scalp.

Once RNA had been extracted, it was reverse transcribed into cDNA to act as the sequencing template. The repertoire was sequenced with immunoSEQ multiplex PCR; TCRdb's copy has only in-frame clones and lacks some. The sample shows 120,000 or so clones, roughly two thirds of them seen only once. Germline-derived CDR1 and CDR2 are SNHLY and FYNNEI. Deletions cut 1 base from V and 6 bases from J, with 13 bases between. This CDR3 is built from 15 residues. The TCR sequence derives from a human donor in good health. Sequencing was carried out using CD4+ T cells sorted from blood. V and J are TRBV2 and TRBJ1-5, with TRBD1 as a possible D gene (5 bases). In nucleotides, the CDR3 is TGTGCCAGCAGTGAAGAGGCAGGGTCGGTTCAGCCCCAGCATTTT. It yields the protein CASSEEAGSVQPQHF.